The 28 T cell receptor beta chains below were found in one sample sequenced in a study of T cell clonality in common variable immunodeficiency. Sequencing used immunoSEQ multiplex PCR; TCRdb keeps in-frame clones, though not all of them. The table lists tens of thousands of clones, with no singletons. Sequencing input: peripheral blood mononuclear cells. These receptor sequences come from a person between 18 and 69 years old in good health.

This clone was picked up many times. CDR3 DNA (partial): TGCGCCAGCAGCCAAGAGTGGGGGGATGTTTACAATGAG. Protein product: CASSQEWGDVYNE. Given in full, the CDR3 is CASSQEWGDVYNEQFF. The rearrangement links TRBV4-1 to TRBJ2-1, with D tentatively TRBD2 (6 bases). The read falls 3 residues short of the CDR3 end, and the missing part is taken from the germline J gene. The CDR3 has 16 residues. V was cut by 0 bases and J by 4 bases, with 13 bases left in between. Per germline, CDR1 MGHRA and CDR2 YSYEKL.

This clone was observed many times. The DNA ends 3 residues before the CDR3 does, and the rest of the CDR3 is filled in from the germline J gene. This rearrangement joins TRBV20-1 to TRBJ2-3; no firm D call. This CDR3 has 14 amino acids. Germline V gene data show CDR1 as DFQATT and CDR2 as SNEGSKA (reference sequence). Deletions cut 2 bases from V and 0 bases from J, with 9 bases between. The CDR3 here is CSARMAVSTDTQYF. The CDR3 bases that were read are TGCAGTGCTAGAATGGCAGTCAGCACAGATACG.

The sample holds many counts of this clone. The sequenced fragment ends 3 residues before the CDR3 boundary, so the rest is inferred from the germline J gene. This sequence joins TRBV7-2 and TRBJ2-7, with D unclear. V shed 4 bases and J shed 2 bases, with 6 bases lying between them. Germline-derived CDR1 and CDR2 are SGHTA and FQGNSA. This CDR3 comprises 12 residues. CDR3: CASSYRAYEQYF. The DNA read from the CDR3 is TGTGCCAGCAGCTATAGGGCCTACGAG.

A note on this clone: Read data end 3 residues before the CDR3 end; the end is taken from the germline J gene. The J gene is TRBJ1-2, the V gene TRBV7-2; no clear D gene. Germline CDR1 reads SGHTA; CDR2 reads FQGNSA. This CDR3 has 15 amino acids. Incomplete CDR3 DNA: TGTGCCAGCAGCTTAGGACTAGCGGGAAACAATGAC. Its translation: CASSLGLAGNND. The complete CDR3 protein is CASSLGLAGNNDYTF.

In its sample, this clone was seen many times. The read ends 3 residues before the CDR3 terminus; that terminus is restored from the germline J gene. The gene calls are TRBV5-1 and TRBJ2-5, with TRBD1 identical over 9 bases. V was clipped by 4 bases and J by 2 bases; unmatched bases: 6. CDR3 length: 15 residues. Germline CDR1 and CDR2: SGHRS and YFSETQ. This chain's CDR3 is CASSRAQGAQETQYF. The part of the CDR3 DNA that was read is TGCGCCAGCAGCCGTGCACAGGGGGCACAAGAGACC.

A remark on this clone: The read finishes 3 residues shy of the CDR3 end, and the germline J gene is used to complete it. This chain uses TRBV6-2 or TRBV6-3 with TRBJ1-2; TRBD1 is a possible D gene (5 bases). CDR3 size: 15 residues. CDR1 MNHEY and CDR2 SVGEGT come from the germline V gene. Partial CDR3 DNA: TGTGCCAGCAGTCCGGGACTAGCGGGACTCTACGAC. Amino acid sequence: CASSPGLAGLYD. The full CDR3 reads CASSPGLAGLYDYTF.

This clone was picked up many times. The read stops 3 residues short of the end of the CDR3; the missing end is completed from the germline J gene. The rearrangement joins TRBV20-1 to TRBJ2-4, with 7 positions matching TRBD2. Germline V gives CDR1 DFQATT, CDR2 SNEGSKA (reference sequence). The CDR3 has 16 amino acids. V lost 0 bases and J lost 3; bases outside the gene matches: 8. The CDR3 spells CSARDTGEGDKNIQYF. CDR3 DNA (partial): TGCAGTGCTAGAGATACGGGGGAGGGTGACAAAAACATT.

At least ten counts were recorded for this clone. The read is 3 residues too short to cover the CDR3 end, so that end is filled in from the germline J gene. J is TRBJ2-6 and V is TRBV20-1; D perhaps matches TRBD1 (5 bases). Germline assignment: CDR1 DFQATT and CDR2 SNEGSKA (reference sequence). The CDR3 is 16 amino acids. The ends were cut back, 0 bases at V and 2 bases at J, with 11 bases in the middle. CDR3 sequence: CSAREPSGTGANVLTF. The CDR3 DNA, read in part, is TGCAGTGCTAGAGAGCCATCAGGGACTGGGGCCAACGTC.

Comment on this clone: The CDR3 goes on 3 residues after the read ends, and that part is filled in from the germline J gene. The rearrangement links TRBV5-4 to TRBJ2-5, with D maybe TRBD2 (6 bases). The germline V and J ends were trimmed by 7 bases and 4 bases, with 11 bases remaining between them. Germline CDR1 is SGHNT and CDR2 is YYREEE (reference sequence). This CDR3 contains 12 residues. The CDR3 loop reads CASGRRGETQYF. The sequenced CDR3 bases are TGTGCCAGCGGGCGGCGGGGAGAGACC. Full variable domain (missing parts from reference TRBV5-4 and TRBJ2-5): ETGVTQSPTHLIKTRGQQVTLRCSSQSGHNTVSWYQQALGQGPQFIFQYYREEENGRGNFPPRFSGLQFPNYSSELNVNALELDDSALYLCASGRRGETQYFGPGTRLLVL.

This clone has a count of ten or more. The CDR3 is CASSRQGIGGDTQYF. The covered CDR3 bases are TGCGCCAGCAGCAGGCAGGGGATCGGTGGAGATACG. This chain connects TRBV5-1 to TRBJ2-3; tentative D call: TRBD1 (6 bases). Read coverage stops 3 residues before the CDR3 terminus; the germline J gene supplies the remainder. Per the germline V gene, CDR1 is SGHRS and CDR2 is YFSETQ. This CDR3 region has 15 residues. V was shortened by 4 bases and J by 5 bases, with 17 bases between the two germline ends.

Ten or more counts support this clone. The CDR3 extends 3 residues past the end of the read, so its final part is completed from the germline J gene. J is TRBJ2-7 and V is TRBV28, with D possibly being TRBD2 (6 bases). The germline V and J ends were trimmed by 8 bases and 2 bases, with 13 bases remaining between them. Per the germline V gene, CDR1 is MDHEN and CDR2 is SYDVKM. The CDR3 spans 13 residues. The CDR3 loop is CASGTLAPYEQYF. The CDR3 bases that were read are TGTGCCAGCGGAACTCTAGCGCCCTACGAG.

A few counts support this clone. The sequenced part of the CDR3 DNA is TGTGCCAGCAGCCCCGCCGGGACAGAAGAAGAGACC. It codes for CASSPAGTEEET. In full, the CDR3 reads CASSPAGTEEETQYF. The chain is built from TRBV5-5 and TRBJ2-5; 7 nucleotides match TRBD1. Sequencing ends 3 residues short of the CDR3 end; the germline J gene provides the rest. V dropped 4 bases and J dropped 3; count of bases not matched to a gene: 9. This CDR3 has 15 amino acids. The germline V gene has CDR1 SGHKS and CDR2 YYEKEE (reference sequence).

This clone was seen repeatedly, ten times or more. The read ends 3 residues early relative to the CDR3; the germline J gene fills the gap. This chain links TRBV4-1 with TRBJ2-7, with 10 bases fitting TRBD2. This CDR3 has 18 residues. Germline assignment: CDR1 MGHRA and CDR2 YSYEKL. V lost 0 bases and J lost 4; bases outside the gene matches: 12. The CDR3 spells CASSQDRSGRASSYEQYF. The sequenced part of the CDR3 DNA is TGCGCCAGCAGCCAAGATAGGAGCGGGAGGGCCTCATCTTACGAG.

This clone was counted many times. The read ends 3 residues early relative to the CDR3; the germline J gene fills the gap. The J gene is TRBJ2-3, the V gene TRBV28, with 14 bases identical to TRBD2. This CDR3 region has 19 residues. Germline CDR1 and CDR2: MDHEN and SYDVKM. V lost 3 bases and J lost 3; bases outside the gene matches: 11. The sequenced part of the CDR3 DNA is TGTGCCAGCAGTTTTTCCCGTTGGACTAGCGGGAGGAAGACAGATACG. Residues: CASSFSRWTSGRKTDT. The full CDR3 protein is CASSFSRWTSGRKTDTQYF.

This clone came up many times. The read stops 3 residues short of the end of the CDR3; the missing end is completed from the germline J gene. The chain couples TRBV19 to TRBJ1-2, with TRBD1 matching over 11 bases. Germline CDR1 and CDR2: LNHDA and SQIVND (reference sequence). The length of the CDR3 is 16 residues. Trimming removed 5 bases from V and 5 bases from J; junction bases left unmatched: 10. CDR3 bases read: TGTGCCAGTAGTCACCAAACCGGGACAGGGGGATATGGC. This codes for CASSHQTGTGGYG. The whole CDR3 protein reads CASSHQTGTGGYGYTF. The variable domain in full, completed from reference TRBV19 and TRBJ1-2, reads DGGITQSPKYLFRKEGQNVTLSCEQNLNHDAMYWYRQDPGQGLRLIYYSQIVNDFQKGDIAEGYSVSREKKESFPLTVTSAQKNPTAFYLCASSHQTGTGGYGYTFGSGTRLTVV.

This clone was detected ten times or more. The CDR3 end lies 3 residues beyond the end of the read and is filled in from the germline J gene. The rearrangement joins TRBV5-5 to TRBJ1-6; unclear D gene. This CDR3 has 13 residues. Looked up from germline, CDR1 is SGHKS and CDR2 is YYEKEE (reference sequence). V shed 0 bases and J shed 5 bases, with 3 bases lying between them. CDR3 DNA, as far as it was read: TGTGCCAGCAGCTTGGGGCATAATTCACCC. Amino acids: CASSLGHNSP. The whole CDR3 is CASSLGHNSPLHF.

This clone occurred many times. The CDR3 end is not reached by the read, which stops 3 residues before it; the germline J gene fills it in. The chain uses TRBV20-1 and TRBJ2-5; 10 nucleotides agree with TRBD1. The germline gives CDR1 DFQATT, CDR2 SNEGSKA (reference sequence). This CDR3 spans 14 amino acids. The V segment lost 3 bases and the J segment 4 bases; nucleotides outside the gene matches: 5. Partial CDR3 DNA: TGCAGTGCTAGGGCGACAGGGGGCCGAGAGACC. It codes for CSARATGGRET. In full, the CDR3 reads CSARATGGRETQYF.

This clone was seen many times. The read terminates 3 residues before the CDR3 end, so the remaining end is supplied by the germline J gene. The chain is built from TRBV20-1 and TRBJ2-3; TRBD2 matches 10 bases. The V gene end was trimmed by 5 bases and the J gene end by 3 bases; junction bases not matched to a gene: 5. The CDR3 is 14 residues long. Germline-derived CDR1 and CDR2 are DFQATT and SNEGSKA (reference sequence). Incomplete CDR3 DNA: TGCAGTGCTTTACTAGCGGGAAGGACAGATACG. This translates into CSALLAGRTDT. The CDR3 reads in full as CSALLAGRTDTQYF.

This clone was counted ten times or more. The CDR3 goes on 3 residues after the read ends, and that part is filled in from the germline J gene. The V gene is TRBV15, the J gene TRBJ2-7; 8 bases are shared with TRBD1. The CDR3 length is 15 residues. CDR1 and CDR2 from the germline V gene are LNHNV and YYDKDF (reference sequence). V dropped 1 base and J dropped 5; count of bases not matched to a gene: 7. The CDR3 loop reads CATSRVGQGNNEQYF. The DNA read from the CDR3 is TGTGCCACCAGCAGAGTCGGACAGGGTAACAACGAG.

This clone was found many times. The CDR3 extends 3 residues past the end of the read, so its final part is completed from the germline J gene. The rearrangement joins TRBV20-1 to TRBJ2-5, with D perhaps assigned TRBD1 or TRBD2 (6 bases each). CDR1 and CDR2 (germline): DFQATT, SNEGSKA (reference sequence). The CDR3 has 15 amino acids. The ends were cut back, 0 bases at V and 5 bases at J, with 16 bases in the middle. The CDR3 loop reads CSARDPGRRGETQYF. Partial CDR3 DNA: TGCAGTGCTAGAGATCCGGGACGGAGGGGGGAGACC.

The table lists this clone with many counts. The read is 3 residues too short to cover the CDR3 end, so that end is filled in from the germline J gene. The chain couples TRBV4-2 to TRBJ2-3, with a possible D match to TRBD2 (6 bases). The CDR3 covers 14 residues. CDR1 is LGHNA, CDR2 YNFKEQ, per germline. CDR3 amino acids: CASSMGGMRETQYF. The part of the CDR3 DNA that was read is TGTGCCAGCAGCATGGGCGGGATGAGAGAGACG.

This clone has at least ten counts. Read data end 3 residues before the CDR3 end; the end is taken from the germline J gene. The J gene is TRBJ2-1, the V gene TRBV30; 8 bases fit TRBD2. CDR3 length: 14 amino acids. V dropped 2 bases and J dropped 6; count of bases not matched to a gene: 6. CDR1 and CDR2 from the germline V gene are GTSNPN and SVGIG (reference sequence). Incomplete CDR3 DNA: TGTGCCTGGAGTTTGGGACTAGATTTCAATGAG. This gives the protein CAWSLGLDFNE. The whole CDR3 sequence is CAWSLGLDFNEQFF.

This clone was seen ten or more times. The read ends 3 residues early relative to the CDR3; the germline J gene fills the gap. The genes are TRBV18 and TRBJ2-1; D ambiguous. Germline values: CDR1 KGHSH, CDR2 LQKENI. The CDR3 runs to 15 residues. V was shortened by 1 base and J by 3 bases, with 10 bases between the two germline ends. The covered CDR3 bases are TGTGCCAGCTCACCACGGTCAGGTTTCTACAATGAG. This codes for CASSPRSGFYNE. The whole CDR3 sequence is CASSPRSGFYNEQFF. The variable domain in full, completed from reference TRBV18 and TRBJ2-1, reads NAGVMQNPRHLVRRRGQEARLRCSPMKGHSHVYWYRQLPEEGLKFMVYLQKENIIDESGMPKERFSAEFPKEGPSILRIQQVVRGDSAAYFCASSPRSGFYNEQFFGPGTRLTVL.

This clone showed up many times. The read terminates 3 residues ahead of where the CDR3 ends, so the germline J gene completes it. The chain uses TRBV30 and TRBJ2-2; TRBD1 agrees at 9 bases. The CDR3 runs 14 residues. V trimming: 5 bases; J trimming: 1 base; junction bases outside the gene matches: 2. Germline lookup yields CDR1 GTSNPN and CDR2 SVGIG (reference sequence). The CDR3 loop is CAWVGQGNTGELFF. CDR3 bases read: TGTGCCTGGGTGGGACAGGGGAACACCGGGGAG.

This clone was observed at least ten times. The read finishes 3 residues shy of the CDR3 end, and the germline J gene is used to complete it. The gene calls are TRBV12-5 and TRBJ2-5, with D perhaps matching TRBD2 (8 bases). The V gene's germline CDR1 is LGHNT and CDR2 FRNRAP. The CDR3 has 16 amino acids. The ends were cut back, 7 bases at V and 2 bases at J, with 20 bases in the middle. CDR3 DNA (partial): TGTGCTAGTGCCCCCCCGGGAGGGGGCCAACAAGAGACC. This encodes CASAPPGGGQQET. The full CDR3 is CASAPPGGGQQETQYF.

This clone was found many times. The read halts 3 residues ahead of the CDR3 end, with the missing end drawn from the germline J gene. This chain uses TRBV20-1 with TRBJ2-3; 11 bases map to TRBD2. CDR3 length: 20 amino acids. J lost 4 bases, V lost 1 base, and 19 bases had no gene match. Germline CDR1 and CDR2: DFQATT and SNEGSKA (reference sequence). CDR3: CSARVFRLAGGSGLSDTQYF. The sequenced CDR3 bases are TGCAGTGCTAGAGTCTTTCGGCTAGCGGGAGGAAGTGGGCTATCAGATACG.

This clone was detected ten times or more. Sequencing ends 3 residues short of the CDR3 end; the germline J gene provides the rest. The chain carries TRBV9 and TRBJ2-7; D unresolved. The CDR3 sequence is 14 residues long. CDR1 and CDR2 (germline): SGDLS, YYNGEE. Trimming left V 0 bases short and J 2 bases short, with 9 bases between. The CDR3 DNA, read in part, is TGTGCCAGCAGCGTAGGCTATTTGACCTACGAG. Encoded protein: CASSVGYLTYE. The whole CDR3 protein reads CASSVGYLTYEQYF.

This clone showed up just a few times. The read ends 3 residues shy of where the CDR3 ends; the end is completed using the germline J gene. This chain joins TRBV5-1 and TRBJ2-5; no clear D. Germline CDR1 reads SGHRS; CDR2 reads YFSETQ. V was cut by 0 bases and J by 4 bases, with 7 bases left in between. This CDR3 is 13 amino acids long. The CDR3 DNA, read in part, is TGCGCCAGCAGCTTGGGGTCGGGAGAGACC. Translating it yields CASSLGSGET. The full CDR3 protein reads CASSLGSGETQYF.